These 12 T cell receptor beta chains originate from one sample sequenced in a study of blood T cell repertoires in COVID-19. Some clones are missing from TCRdb's copy, which holds only in-frame ones; the method was immunoSEQ multiplex PCR. The sample holds 45,000 to 55,000 clones; around 78% are singletons and the top ten take less than 6%. The sample consisted of peripheral blood. These receptors originate from a human donor in a cohort sampled during active COVID-19.

The gene calls are TRBV5-6 and TRBJ1-5, with 10 bases identical to TRBD1. The CDR3 extends over 15 amino acids. The ends lost 4 bases at V and 4 bases at J; junction bases unmatched: 5. Germline-derived CDR1 and CDR2 are SGHDT and YYEEEE. The CDR3 nucleotides are TGTGCCAGCAGCCGGGGGACAGGGGTTAATCAGCCCCAGCATTTT. Translating it yields CASSRGTGVNQPQHF.

The chain joins TRBV7-8 to TRBJ2-3; 8 positions match TRBD1. The J segment lost 5 bases and the V segment lost 5 bases, leaving 9 bases of the junction unmatched. Per the germline V gene, CDR1 is SGHVS and CDR2 is FQNEAQ. The CDR3 has 15 amino acids. For the CDR3, the DNA is TGTGCCAGCAGCCGCCGGGACAGGAGTATAGATACGCAGTATTTT. Translation gives CASSRRDRSIDTQYF. The variable domain in full, completed from reference TRBV7-8 and TRBJ2-3, reads GAGVSQSPRYKVAKRGQDVALRCDPISGHVSLFWYQQALGQGPEFLTYFQNEAQLDKSGLPSDRFFAERPEGSVSTLKIQRTQQEDSAVYLCASSRRDRSIDTQYFGPGTRLTVL.

The V and J genes are TRBV27 and TRBJ1-1; weak D call: TRBD1 (5 bases). The germline V gene has CDR1 MNHEY and CDR2 SMNVEV (reference sequence). The CDR3 sequence is 13 residues long. V lost 3 bases and J 3 bases, leaving 8 bases between the germline ends. The DNA for the CDR3 is TGTGCCAGCAGTTTCAGGGTTGACACTGAAGCTTTCTTT. This sequence encodes CASSFRVDTEAFF.

The chain carries TRBV7-2 and TRBJ2-3; tentative D call: TRBD1 (5 bases). The germline gives CDR1 SGHTA, CDR2 FQGNSA. This CDR3 spans 13 amino acids. Trimming left V 1 base short and J 12 bases short, with 14 bases between. This chain's CDR3 is CASSLVGVAYQYF. CDR3 nucleotides: TGTGCCAGCAGCTTAGTAGGGGTCGCATACCAGTATTTT.

The chain has TRBV11-3 and TRBJ1-1; 9 bases match TRBD1. The trim removed 3 bases at V and 11 bases at J, leaving 4 bases unmatched. Per the germline V gene, CDR1 is SGHNT and CDR2 is YENEEA. This CDR3 contains 12 residues. This CDR3 reads CASSLGTGMAFF. Here the CDR3 DNA reads TGTGCCAGCAGCTTGGGGACAGGGATGGCTTTCTTT.

The rearrangement joins TRBV19 to TRBJ1-1, with a tentative D call TRBD1 (6 bases). Germline V gene lookup returns CDR1 LNHDA and CDR2 SQIVND (reference sequence). This CDR3 comprises 16 residues. The V gene lost 4 bases and the J gene lost 0 bases, with 15 bases spanning the gap. The CDR3 is CASSRLDSFLNTEAFF. For the CDR3, the DNA is TGTGCCAGTAGTAGGCTGGACAGCTTTCTGAACACTGAAGCTTTCTTT.

The V and J genes are TRBV27 and TRBJ1-6, with D hard to call. This CDR3 comprises 15 residues. Trimming removed 4 bases from V and 0 bases from J, with 7 bases in between. CDR1 and CDR2 from the germline V gene are MNHEY and SMNVEV (reference sequence). CDR3 region: CASSYSSSYNSPLHF. The CDR3 nucleotides are TGTGCCAGCAGTTACTCGAGCTCCTATAATTCACCCCTCCACTTT.

The rearrangement links TRBV4-1 to TRBJ1-4; D is perhaps TRBD1 (6 bases). Germline V gene data show CDR1 as MGHRA and CDR2 as YSYEKL. The length of the CDR3 is 15 residues. V was cut by 4 bases and J by 3 bases, with 12 bases left in between. Written as DNA, the CDR3 is TGCGCCAGCAGCCTAACAGGGATGTCTAATGAAAAACTGTTTTTT. Translating gives CASSLTGMSNEKLFF.

The CDR3 region is CASSLFRNTEAFF. The CDR3 nucleotides are TGTGCCAGCAGTCTCTTTCGGAACACTGAAGCTTTCTTT. This chain links TRBV12-3 or TRBV12-4 with TRBJ1-1; D remains unclear. CDR3 length equals 13 residues. Trimming shortened V by 5 bases and J by 1 base, and 8 bases separated the two germline ends.

The V gene is TRBV28, the J gene TRBJ2-3; 9 bases are a match to TRBD2. The CDR3 covers 15 residues. The V segment lost 1 base and the J segment 6 bases; nucleotides outside the gene matches: 5. Germline CDR1 reads MDHEN; CDR2 reads SYDVKM. In DNA, the CDR3 is TGTGCCAGCAGTTTATTGGCGGGGGGGCCCGATACGCAGTATTTT. This codes for CASSLLAGGPDTQYF.

The chain couples TRBV6-5 to TRBJ1-2; TRBD1 aligns across 8 bases. Trimming cost V 8 bases and J 4 bases; bases outside gene matches: 6. Looked up from germline, CDR1 is MNHEY and CDR2 is SVGAGI. The CDR3 contains 13 residues. CDR3 protein: CASSPGGAYGYTF. CDR3 coding DNA: TGTGCCAGCTCTCCAGGGGGCGCCTATGGCTACACCTTC.

The chain uses TRBV11-2 and TRBJ2-7; 12 positions match TRBD1. Looked up from germline, CDR1 is SGHAT and CDR2 is FQNNGV. Trimming removed 1 base from V and 3 bases from J; junction bases left unmatched: 4. There are 16 residues in the CDR3. CDR3 in DNA: TGTGCCAGCAGCTTAGTAGGGACAGGGGGCTTCTACGAGCAGTACTTC. Its protein product is CASSLVGTGGFYEQYF.